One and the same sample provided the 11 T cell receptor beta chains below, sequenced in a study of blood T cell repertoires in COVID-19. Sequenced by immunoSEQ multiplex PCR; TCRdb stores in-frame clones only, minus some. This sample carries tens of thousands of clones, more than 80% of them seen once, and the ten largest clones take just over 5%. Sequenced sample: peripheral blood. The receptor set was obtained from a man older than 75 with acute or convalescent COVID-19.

CDR3 in amino acids: CASSSGHSNTEAFF. The CDR3 DNA sequence: TGTGCCAGCAGCTCAGGACATTCGAACACTGAAGCTTTCTTT. V and J are TRBV7-3 and TRBJ1-1; TRBD1 is a possible D gene (5 bases). Germline V gene lookup returns CDR1 SGHTA and CDR2 FQGTGA. V was shortened by 4 bases and J by 1 base, with 10 bases between the two germline ends. CDR3 size: 14 residues.

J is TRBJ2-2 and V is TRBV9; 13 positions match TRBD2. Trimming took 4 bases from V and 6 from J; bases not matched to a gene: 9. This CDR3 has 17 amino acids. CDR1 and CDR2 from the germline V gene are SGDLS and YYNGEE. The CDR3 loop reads CASSPPVGLAGAGELFF. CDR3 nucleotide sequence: TGTGCCAGCAGCCCCCCTGTCGGACTAGCGGGAGCCGGGGAGCTGTTTTTT.

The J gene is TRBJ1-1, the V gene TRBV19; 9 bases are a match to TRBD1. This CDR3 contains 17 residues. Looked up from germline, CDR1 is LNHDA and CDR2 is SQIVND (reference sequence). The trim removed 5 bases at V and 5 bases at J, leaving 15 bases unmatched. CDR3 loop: CASSPGTGTKRRTEAFF. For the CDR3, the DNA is TGTGCCAGTAGTCCGGGGACAGGGACGAAAAGGAGGACTGAAGCTTTCTTT.

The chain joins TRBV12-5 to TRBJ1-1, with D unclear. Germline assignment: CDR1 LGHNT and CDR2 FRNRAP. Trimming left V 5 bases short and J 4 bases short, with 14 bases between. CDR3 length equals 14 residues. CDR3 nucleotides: TGTGCTAGTGGTAAAGAGGGTTCGGTCACTGAAGCTTTCTTT. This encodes CASGKEGSVTEAFF.

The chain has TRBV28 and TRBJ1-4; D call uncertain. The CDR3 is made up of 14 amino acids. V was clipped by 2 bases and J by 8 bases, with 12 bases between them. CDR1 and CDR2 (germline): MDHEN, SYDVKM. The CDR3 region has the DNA TGTGCCAGCAGTTTAACCGGGGTGTACGAAAAACTGTTTTTT. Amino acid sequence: CASSLTGVYEKLFF.

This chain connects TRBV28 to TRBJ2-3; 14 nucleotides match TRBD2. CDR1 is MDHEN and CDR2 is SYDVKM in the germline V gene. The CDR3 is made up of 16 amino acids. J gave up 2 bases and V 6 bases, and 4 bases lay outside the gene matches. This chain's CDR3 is CASRGTSGSPTDTQYF. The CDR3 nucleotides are TGTGCCAGCAGGGGGACTAGCGGGAGTCCCACAGATACGCAGTATTTT.

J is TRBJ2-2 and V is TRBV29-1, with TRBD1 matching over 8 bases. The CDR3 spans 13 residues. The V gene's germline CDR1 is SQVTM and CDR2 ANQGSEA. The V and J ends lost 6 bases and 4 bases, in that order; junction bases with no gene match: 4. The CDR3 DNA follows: TGCAGCGTCGACAGGGGCGGCACCGGGGAGCTGTTTTTT. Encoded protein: CSVDRGGTGELFF.

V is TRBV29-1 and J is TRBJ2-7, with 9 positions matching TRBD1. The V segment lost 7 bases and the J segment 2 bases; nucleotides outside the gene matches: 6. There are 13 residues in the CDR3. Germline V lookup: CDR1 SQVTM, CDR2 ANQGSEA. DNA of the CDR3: TGCAGCGGATCCGGGACAGGGACCTACGAGCAGTACTTC. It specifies CSGSGTGTYEQYF.

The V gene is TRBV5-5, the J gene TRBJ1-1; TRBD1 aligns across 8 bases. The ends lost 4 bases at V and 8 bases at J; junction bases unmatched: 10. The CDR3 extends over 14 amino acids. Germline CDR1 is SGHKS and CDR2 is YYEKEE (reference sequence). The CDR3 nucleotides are TGTGCCAGCAGCCGGGGACAGGAGCAACTAGAAGCTTTCTTT. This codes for CASSRGQEQLEAFF.

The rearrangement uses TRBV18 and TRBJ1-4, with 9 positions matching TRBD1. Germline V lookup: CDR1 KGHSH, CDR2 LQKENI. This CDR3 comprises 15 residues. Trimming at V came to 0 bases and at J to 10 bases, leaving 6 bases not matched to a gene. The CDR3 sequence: CASSPPQGALGKLFF. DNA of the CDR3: TGTGCCAGCTCACCACCACAGGGGGCCCTGGGAAAACTGTTTTTT.

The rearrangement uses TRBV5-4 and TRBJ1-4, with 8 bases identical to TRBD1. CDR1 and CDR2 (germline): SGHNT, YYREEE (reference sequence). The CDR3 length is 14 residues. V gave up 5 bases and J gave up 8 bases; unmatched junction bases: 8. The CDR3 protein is CASSSQGAGEKLFF. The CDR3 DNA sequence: TGTGCCAGCAGTTCTCAGGGGGCAGGAGAAAAACTGTTTTTT.